This T cell receptor beta chain was captured in a study of post-analysis software for immune sequencing data. Study results and caveats: Batch-matched samples strongly co-clustered by F measure. Patients with multiple sclerosis recorded significantly lower normalized Chao1 diversity than controls, the study found. Patients showed TRBV5-6, TRBV5-1 and TRBV20-1 among a few TRBV segments more frequent than in controls.

With regard to this clonotype: Its specificity is unknown.

Built from TCR beta cDNA, the libraries had unique molecular identifiers in them. Once about 0.85 to 11 million T cells were used, roughly 0.5 million cDNA molecules resulted. TCRdb independently ran MiXCR on the PCR reads; one entry per CDR3 protein. The table shows roughly 730,000 distinct CDR3 sequences, with roughly 27% occurring only once. The CDR3 consists of 13 residues. CDR1 and CDR2 (germline): SGHTA, FQGNSA. The germline V and J ends were trimmed by 5 bases and 4 bases, with 11 bases remaining between them. The chain couples TRBV7-2 to TRBJ2-5, with no clear D. Material for sequencing was blood. This sequence was found in a girl aged 10-17 years with multiple sclerosis. The chain's CDR3 is CASSPKAAETQYF. The CDR3 DNA reads as TGTGCCAGCAGCCCAAAGGCGGCAGAGACCCAGTACTTC. Supplemented by reference TRBV7-2 and TRBJ2-5, the full variable domain reads GAGVSQSPSNKVTEKGKDVELRCDPISGHTALYWYRQSLGQGLEFLIYFQGNSAPDKSGLPSDRFSAERTGGSVSTLTIQRTQQEDSAVYLCASSPKAAETQYFGPGTRLLVL.